These 24 T cell receptor beta chains originate from one sample sequenced in a study of identifying expanded T cells in peripheral blood. Method: immunoSEQ multiplex PCR; TCRdb's copy keeps in-frame clones and lacks some. The sample holds fewer than 130,000 clones, more than 85% seen once. Sequenced: blood. The source of these receptors is a person aged 18 to 75 in good health.

The V and J genes are TRBV19 and TRBJ2-2; D is unresolved. V was pared by 5 bases and J by 4 bases, with 11 bases between. Germline-derived CDR1 and CDR2 are LNHDA and SQIVND (reference sequence). The CDR3 totals 14 residues. The CDR3 spells CASSGLDFTGELFF. CDR3 nucleotide sequence: TGTGCCAGTAGTGGGCTGGATTTCACCGGGGAGCTGTTTTTT.

The chain recombines TRBV9 with TRBJ2-2; 8 bases align to TRBD2. Germline CDR1 reads SGDLS; CDR2 reads YYNGEE. This CDR3 is 16 amino acids long. The V and J ends lost 0 bases and 1 base, in that order; junction bases with no gene match: 2. CDR3 nucleotides: TGTGCCAGCAGCGTAGTTGCGGGGGGGAACACCGGGGAGCTGTTTTTT. As protein: CASSVVAGGNTGELFF. The full variable domain, with the rest looked up from reference TRBV9 and TRBJ2-2, is DSGVTQTPKHLITATGQRVTLRCSPRSGDLSVYWYQQSLDQGLQFLIQYYNGEERAKGNILERFSAQQFPDLHSELNLSSLELGDSALYFCASSVVAGGNTGELFFGEGSRLTVL.

The chain has TRBV4-3 and TRBJ1-2; 9 bases align to TRBD1. This CDR3 region has 15 residues. J lost 5 bases, V lost 4 bases, and 8 bases had no gene match. Germline-derived CDR1 and CDR2 are LGHNA and YSLEER. CDR3 in DNA: TGCGCCAGCAGCCTAGAAGTCGACAGGGGGTATGGCTACACCTTC. It codes for CASSLEVDRGYGYTF.

This clone has just one count. This chain joins TRBV28 and TRBJ1-1; D might be TRBD1 (5 bases). The CDR3 sequence is 12 residues long. CDR1 is MDHEN, CDR2 SYDVKM, per germline. V lost 7 bases to trimming and J lost 4 bases, with 10 bases between them. The CDR3 sequence: CASMAGGTEAFF. The CDR3 DNA sequence: TGTGCCAGCATGGCGGGGGGCACTGAAGCTTTCTTT.

As concerns this clone: Likely a read error: the CDR3 ends without its conserved phenylalanine or tryptophan. The chain links TRBV5-1 to TRBJ1-2, with D hard to call. V dropped 1 base and J dropped 2 bases, with 12 bases sitting between them. The CDR3 totals 15 residues. The germline CDR1 and CDR2 sequences are SGHRS and YFSETQ. The CDR3 nucleotides read TGCGCCAGCAGCTTGAAGGCATGGGAGAACTATGGCTACACCTCC. It encodes CASSLKAWENYGYTS.

This clone occurred a few times. J is TRBJ2-7 and V is TRBV6-5; D possibly corresponds to TRBD2 (6 bases). Germline V CDR1 and CDR2: MNHEY, SVGAGI. The V end lost 6 bases, the J end lost 7 bases, and 19 bases lay between the germline ends. CDR3 length equals 14 residues. CDR3 sequence reads: CASSPGREYGEQYF. For the CDR3, the DNA is TGTGCCAGCAGCCCGGGACGGGAGTATGGAGAGCAGTACTTC.

The V call is TRBV2, the J call TRBJ1-2; D unclear. The CDR3 loop spans 13 amino acids. The V end lost 6 bases, the J end lost 0 bases, and 8 bases lay between the germline ends. Germline CDR1 is SNHLY and CDR2 is FYNNEI. CDR3 nucleotides: TGTGCCAGCAGGACCGAGGCTAACTATGGCTACACCTTC. It is translated as CASRTEANYGYTF.

This clone has only one observation. The rearrangement uses TRBV10-3 and TRBJ2-7; 9 bases align to TRBD2. CDR1 and CDR2 from the germline V gene are ENHRY and SYGVKD. The CDR3 has 14 residues. The V segment lost 6 bases and the J segment 1 base; nucleotides outside the gene matches: 4. The CDR3 DNA sequence: TGTGCCATCAGGAGACTAGCGGTATCCTACGAGCAGTACTTC. Protein product: CAIRRLAVSYEQYF.

This clone was found a few times. Distinct nucleotide sequences in the sample also encode this CDR3. The chain couples TRBV5-4 to TRBJ2-3, with a tentative D call TRBD2 (5 bases). Germline CDR1 reads SGHNT; CDR2 reads YYREEE (reference sequence). V gave up 3 bases and J gave up 0 bases, with 14 bases separating them. The CDR3 covers 16 residues. The CDR3 region is CASSSRTRASTDTQYF. CDR3 bases: TGTGCCAGCAGCTCACGCACTAGGGCTAGCACAGATACGCAGTATTTT.

A few counts support this clone. This chain links TRBV19 with TRBJ1-2; D is possibly TRBD1 (5 bases). With 3 bases removed from V and 7 bases from J, the gap between germline ends came to 12 bases. In germline, CDR1 is LNHDA, CDR2 SQIVND (reference sequence). This CDR3 has 13 amino acids. The CDR3 here is CASSMGPTPGYTF. CDR3 nucleotide sequence: TGTGCCAGTAGTATGGGACCTACCCCTGGCTACACCTTC. The full variable domain, with the rest looked up from reference TRBV19 and TRBJ1-2, is DGGITQSPKYLFRKEGQNVTLSCEQNLNHDAMYWYRQDPGQGLRLIYYSQIVNDFQKGDIAEGYSVSREKKESFPLTVTSAQKNPTAFYLCASSMGPTPGYTFGSGTRLTVV.

The chain combines TRBV18 with TRBJ2-5, with D tentatively TRBD1 (6 bases). V was cut by 3 bases and J by 1 base, with 24 bases left in between. Per germline, CDR1 KGHSH and CDR2 LQKENI. The CDR3 length is 19 residues. The CDR3, as DNA: TGTGCCAGCTCACCGACGCTCGCCAGGGGCGCCGCATTCCAAGAGACCCAGTACTTC. Amino acid sequence: CASSPTLARGAAFQETQYF.

The chain carries TRBV9 and TRBJ2-2; D not resolved. Germline V CDR1 and CDR2: SGDLS, YYNGEE. This CDR3 spans 15 amino acids. Trimming pared 0 bases from V and 3 bases from J, leaving 9 bases between. DNA of the CDR3: TGTGCCAGCAGCGTAGCTGATAGTTACACCGGGGAGCTGTTTTTT. Protein sequence: CASSVADSYTGELFF.

The rearrangement links TRBV7-2 to TRBJ2-7; 7 nucleotides align to TRBD1. Germline trimming cut 5 bases from V and 2 bases from J; bases unmatched to any gene: 12. The CDR3 is 16 residues long. The V gene's germline CDR1 is SGHTA and CDR2 FQGNSA. The CDR3 DNA reads TGTGCCAGCAGCCTCAGACAGGGTTTAGTTCCCTACGAGCAGTACTTC. Translated, it gives CASSLRQGLVPYEQYF.

The rearrangement uses TRBV6-6 and TRBJ1-6; D is unresolved. The germline V and J ends were trimmed by 2 bases and 7 bases, with 9 bases remaining between them. Per the germline V gene, CDR1 is MNHNY and CDR2 is SVGAGI (reference sequence). The CDR3 runs 14 residues. CDR3 protein: CASSYGNRNSPLHF. The CDR3 DNA sequence: TGTGCCAGCAGTTACGGCAATAGGAATTCACCCCTCCACTTT.

In its sample, this clone was seen once. V gene TRBV19 combines with J gene TRBJ2-2; no reliable D call. The germline CDR1 and CDR2 sequences are LNHDA and SQIVND (reference sequence). The CDR3 loop spans 14 amino acids. Trimming removed 5 bases from V and 4 bases from J, with 11 bases in between. CDR3 DNA: TGTGCCAGTAGTTCACGAACTACCACCGGGGAGCTGTTTTTT. Encoded protein: CASSSRTTTGELFF.

V usage is TRBV5-1 and J usage is TRBJ2-5; D is ambiguous. The V end was cut by 0 bases, the J end by 3 bases, with 6 bases between. Looked up from germline, CDR1 is SGHRS and CDR2 is YFSETQ. The CDR3 totals 13 residues. CDR3 DNA: TGCGCCAGCAGCTTGGGACAAAAAGAGACCCAGTACTTC. Protein: CASSLGQKETQYF. The whole variable domain, filled in from reference TRBV5-1 and TRBJ2-5, reads KAGVTQTPRYLIKTRGQQVTLSCSPISGHRSVSWYQQTPGQGLQFLFEYFSETQRNKGNFPGRFSGRQFSNSRSEMNVSTLELGDSALYLCASSLGQKETQYFGPGTRLLVL.

The chain couples TRBV11-3 to TRBJ2-1, with 11 bases identical to TRBD1. The CDR3 runs 20 residues. Germline CDR1 reads SGHNT; CDR2 reads YENEEA. J gave up 4 bases and V 0 bases, and 14 bases lay outside the gene matches. CDR3 DNA sequence: TGTGCCAGCAGCTTAGATCGGAGGGACAGGGGGATCAGGGTTTACAATGAGCAGTTCTTC. Translating gives CASSLDRRDRGIRVYNEQFF.

This clone was detected only a few times. This chain links TRBV6-5 with TRBJ1-2; D remains ambiguous. Germline CDR1 reads MNHEY; CDR2 reads SVGAGI. The ends were cut back, 6 bases at V and 8 bases at J, with 19 bases in the middle. CDR3 length: 14 residues. The CDR3 protein is CASSLQETVQGYTF. The CDR3, as DNA: TGTGCCAGCAGCCTGCAGGAGACCGTACAGGGCTACACCTTC.

The rearrangement uses TRBV5-1 and TRBJ2-2; D not resolved. The CDR3 is 14 amino acids. Germline-derived CDR1 and CDR2 are SGHRS and YFSETQ. V gave up 4 bases and J gave up 5 bases, with 12 bases separating them. CDR3 amino acids: CASSPTLRTGELFF. The CDR3 nucleotides are TGCGCCAGCAGCCCCACTTTGCGTACCGGGGAGCTGTTTTTT. The full variable domain, completed using reference TRBV5-1 and TRBJ2-2, is KAGVTQTPRYLIKTRGQQVTLSCSPISGHRSVSWYQQTPGQGLQFLFEYFSETQRNKGNFPGRFSGRQFSNSRSEMNVSTLELGDSALYLCASSPTLRTGELFFGEGSRLTVL.

The J gene is TRBJ2-7, the V gene TRBV25-1, with a tentative D call TRBD2 (5 bases). CDR3 size: 15 residues. V lost 5 bases to trimming and J lost 7 bases, with 21 bases between them. CDR1 and CDR2 (germline): MGHDK, SYGVNS. In DNA, the CDR3 is TGTGCCAGCAGTCCCTTTAGAGGCCAAGGAGGAGAGCAGTACTTC. Its translation: CASSPFRGQGGEQYF.

This sequence joins TRBV7-9 and TRBJ2-7; D gene ambiguous. From germline, CDR1 is SEHNR and CDR2 FQNEAQ (reference sequence). The germline V and J ends were trimmed by 2 bases and 2 bases, with 4 bases remaining between them. The CDR3 is made up of 12 amino acids. The chain's CDR3 is CASSLYTYEQYF. As DNA, the CDR3 is TGTGCCAGCAGCTTATATACCTACGAGCAGTACTTC.

Only a few counts were recorded for this clone. This rearrangement joins TRBV7-8 to TRBJ1-2, with D possibly TRBD1 on 6 matching bases. Deletions cut 4 bases from V and 6 bases from J, with 15 bases between. CDR3 length equals 14 residues. From germline, CDR1 is SGHVS and CDR2 FQNEAQ. The CDR3 DNA sequence: TGTGCCAGCAGCTCCCAGGGGTTCACAGATGGCTACACCTTC. This encodes CASSSQGFTDGYTF.

The chain couples TRBV13 to TRBJ2-1; D is perhaps TRBD1 or TRBD2 (5 bases each). With 0 bases removed from V and 4 bases from J, the gap between germline ends came to 7 bases. The CDR3 totals 14 residues. Per the germline V gene, CDR1 is PRHDT and CDR2 is FYEKMQ (reference sequence). This CDR3 is CASSLGEGYNEQFF. CDR3 bases: TGTGCCAGCAGCTTAGGTGAGGGGTACAATGAGCAGTTCTTC.

The V and J genes are TRBV19 and TRBJ1-5; D is unclear. Germline CDR1 LNHDA, CDR2 SQIVND (reference sequence). CDR3 length: 14 amino acids. The V gene lost 1 base and the J gene lost 2 bases, with 6 bases spanning the gap. This CDR3 is CASSIGRGNQPQHF. CDR3 coding DNA: TGTGCCAGTAGTATAGGTAGGGGCAATCAGCCCCAGCATTTT.